This entry lists 5 T cell receptor beta chains sequenced from one sample in a study of T-cell memory formation after mild COVID-19. Each CDR3 protein is one row after TCRdb ran MiXCR on the 5' RACE reads. The profile shows 200,000 to 300,000 distinct CDR3 sequences, just over 15% of them singletons. Input material: PBMCs or a T cell subset sorted from them (not recorded which). The receptor source for this set is an adult woman who had mild COVID-19 (a few samples of this study predate the infection). Cell type and time point are not known.

This clonotype was detected ten times or more. The rearrangement links TRBV6-6 to TRBJ2-1; D is undetermined. This CDR3 spans 13 amino acids. Germline V gene lookup returns CDR1 MNHNY and CDR2 SVGAGI (reference sequence). The germline V and J ends were trimmed by 1 base and 9 bases, with 10 bases remaining between them. The CDR3 sequence is CASSYYYPPEQFF. CDR3 sequence (DNA): TGTGCCAGCAGTTACTACTACCCCCCTGAGCAGTTCTTC.

This clonotype was counted only a few times. The chain couples TRBV14 to TRBJ2-7; D is perhaps TRBD1 (5 bases). The CDR3 is 13 amino acids. V was pared by 4 bases and J by 3 bases, with 10 bases between. In germline, CDR1 is SGHDN, CDR2 FVKESK. In nucleotides, the CDR3 is TGTGCCAGCAGCCTACAGGAATTCTACGAGCAGTACTTC. This gives the protein CASSLQEFYEQYF.

This sequence joins TRBV11-3 and TRBJ2-1; 12 nucleotides match TRBD2. In germline, CDR1 is SGHNT, CDR2 YENEEA. The J segment lost 0 bases and the V segment lost 4 bases, leaving 7 bases of the junction unmatched. The CDR3 covers 18 residues. The CDR3 is CASSSSGRALSSYNEQFF. The CDR3 bases are TGTGCCAGCAGCTCTAGCGGGAGGGCTCTGAGCTCCTACAATGAGCAGTTCTTC.

In DNA form, the CDR3 reads TGTGCCAGCAGCCCGTCCCGGGACAGGAATTCACCCCTCCACTTT. It codes for CASSPSRDRNSPLHF. The chain joins TRBV7-2 to TRBJ1-6; 8 bases align to TRBD1. Germline loops: CDR1 SGHTA, CDR2 FQGNSA. CDR3 size: 15 residues. V shed 5 bases and J 7 bases; nucleotides not matched to a gene: 7.

The chain employs TRBV11-2 and TRBJ2-5; 10 bases line up with TRBD1. The CDR3 is 16 amino acids. Germline-derived CDR1 and CDR2 are SGHAT and FQNNGV. V shed 6 bases, J shed 5 bases, and the junction held 12 bases outside the gene matches. DNA of the CDR3: TGTGCCAGCAGTAGGTCGGGACAGGGGCCCCGGGAGACCCAGTACTTC. Translation: CASSRSGQGPRETQYF.